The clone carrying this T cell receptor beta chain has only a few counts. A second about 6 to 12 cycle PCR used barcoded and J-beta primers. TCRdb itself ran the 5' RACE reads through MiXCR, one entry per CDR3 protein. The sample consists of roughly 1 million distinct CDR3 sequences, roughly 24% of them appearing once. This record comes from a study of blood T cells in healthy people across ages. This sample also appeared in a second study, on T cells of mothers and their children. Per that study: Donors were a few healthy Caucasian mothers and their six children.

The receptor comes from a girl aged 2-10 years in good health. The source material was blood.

In nucleotides, the CDR3 is TGTGCCAGCAGCCCTCTGCCCCTACCTAGCTCCTACAATGAGCAGTTCTTC. Translating gives CASSPLPLPSSYNEQFF. The chain carries TRBV11-2 and TRBJ2-1; D remains unclear. The CDR3 runs 17 residues. Trimming took off 5 bases at V and 0 bases at J, with 17 bases between the two ends. Germline-derived CDR1 and CDR2 are SGHAT and FQNNGV.